The rows below give T cell receptor beta chains drawn from one sample of a study of cytomegalovirus exposure and HLA in healthy donors. Sequencing used immunoSEQ multiplex PCR; TCRdb keeps in-frame clones, though not all of them. The sample's table shows about 120,000 clones. Material: PBMCs. Receptor source: a young man in good health and CMV-seronegative. Each CDR3 is given with its conserved first and last residue. Each record gives: V gene, D gene, J gene, CDR3 DNA, CDR3 protein. D genes are given only for firm matches.

TRBV4-1	TRBD1	TRBJ2-7	TGCGCCAGCAGCCAAGTAGGGACAGGGTACTACGAGCAGTACTTC	CASSQVGTGYYEQYF
TRBV7-9	-	TRBJ1-5	TGTGCCAGCAGCCCACTACAGGAAGGGGTTAGGTATAGCAATCAGCCCCAGCATTTT	CASSPLQEGVRYSNQPQHF
TRBV18	TRBD1	TRBJ1-1	TGTGCCAGCTCACCGCCCACAGGGGGCTACGCTGAAGCTTTCTTT	CASSPPTGGYAEAFF
TRBV29-1	-	TRBJ2-5	TGCAGCTCGGGGAACGGGTTACGGGAAGAGACCCAGTACTTC	CSSGNGLREETQYF
TRBV18	-	TRBJ2-7	TGTGCCAGCTCAAGTATTGGGCCGGTCGAGCAGTACTTC	CASSSIGPVEQYF
TRBV5-1	TRBD2	TRBJ2-1	TGCGCCAGCAGCCCTATTCCATCGGGAGGCGGCTACAATGAGCAGTTCTTC	CASSPIPSGGGYNEQFF
TRBV5-4	TRBD1	TRBJ1-6	TGTGCCAGCAGCTCACAGGGGCGGTACTCACCCCTCCACTTT	CASSSQGRYSPLHF
TRBV5-8	-	TRBJ2-1	TGTGCCAGCAGCTTGGGGCAGGGAACGAAGGGCAATGAGCAGTTCTTC	CASSLGQGTKGNEQFF
TRBV5-1	-	TRBJ1-2	TGCGCCAGCGCCGGGCAGGGCCTCTATGGCTACACCTTC	CASAGQGLYGYTF
TRBV6-5	-	TRBJ1-5	TGTGCCAGCAGGGAGGAGGCGGGGGCCCAGCATTTT	CASREEAGAQHF
TRBV15	TRBD1	TRBJ1-5	TGTGCCACCAGCAGACGGGACAGAGATCCCAGAAATCAGCCCCAGCATTTT	CATSRRDRDPRNQPQHF
TRBV10-1	TRBD2	TRBJ2-7	TGCGCCAGCAGTGAGTCGACTAGCGGGGGTTACGAGCAGTACTTC	CASSESTSGGYEQYF
TRBV2	TRBD2	TRBJ2-2	TGTGCCAGCAGCGAAGTGGGGGGGACCGGGGAGCTGTTTTTT	CASSEVGGTGELFF
TRBV11-2	-	TRBJ1-4	TGTGCCAGCAGCTTCCACGTAGGGGAGGTTGAAAAACTGTTTTTT	CASSFHVGEVEKLFF
TRBV7-6	TRBD1	TRBJ1-2	TGTGCCAGCAGCGAAGGGACAGCTAACTATGGCTACACCTTC	CASSEGTANYGYTF
TRBV9	TRBD2	TRBJ2-1	TGTGCCAGCAGCCCCAGACTAGCGGGAGCCGATAATGAGCAGTTCTTC	CASSPRLAGADNEQFF
TRBV29-1	-	TRBJ1-3	TGCAGCGGCCGGTATGCTGGAAACACCATATATTTT	CSGRYAGNTIYF
TRBV5-1	-	TRBJ2-7	TGCGCCAGCAGCCCCTCGGGCCAGGGTGGATACGAGCAGTACTTC	CASSPSGQGGYEQYF
TRBV6-5	TRBD1	TRBJ1-2	TGTGCCAGCAGTAAACGGACAGGGCGGTCCGCTGGCTACACCTTC	CASSKRTGRSAGYTF
TRBV19	TRBD1	TRBJ1-1	TGTGCCAGTAGTACTCCGACAGGGACTGAAGCTTTCTTT	CASSTPTGTEAFF